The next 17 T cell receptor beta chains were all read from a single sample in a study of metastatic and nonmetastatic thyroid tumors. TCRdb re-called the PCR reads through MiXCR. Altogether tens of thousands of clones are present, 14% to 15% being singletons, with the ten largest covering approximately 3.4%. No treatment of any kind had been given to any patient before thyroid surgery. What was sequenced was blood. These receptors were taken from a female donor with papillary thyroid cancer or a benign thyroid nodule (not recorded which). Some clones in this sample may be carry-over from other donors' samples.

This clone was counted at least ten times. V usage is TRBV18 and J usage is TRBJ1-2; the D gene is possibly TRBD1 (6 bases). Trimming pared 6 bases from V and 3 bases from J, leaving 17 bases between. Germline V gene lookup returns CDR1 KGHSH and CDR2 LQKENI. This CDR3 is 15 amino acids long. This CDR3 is CASSPDRGTDYGYTF. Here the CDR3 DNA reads TGTGCCAGCTCGCCGGACAGAGGGACTGACTATGGCTACACCTTC. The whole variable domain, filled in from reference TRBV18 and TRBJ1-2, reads NAGVMQNPRHLVRRRGQEARLRCSPMKGHSHVYWYRQLPEEGLKFMVYLQKENIIDESGMPKERFSAEFPKEGPSILRIQQVVRGDSAAYFCASSPDRGTDYGYTFGSGTRLTVV.

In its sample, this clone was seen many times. The CDR3 region has the DNA TGCAGTGCTAGAGATGCGACTAGCACAGATACGCAGTATTTT. This encodes CSARDATSTDTQYF. This chain joins TRBV20-1 and TRBJ2-3; D is uncertain. Looked up from germline, CDR1 is DFQATT and CDR2 is SNEGSKA (reference sequence). The CDR3 has 14 residues. V lost 0 bases, J lost 0 bases, and 7 bases lay in between.

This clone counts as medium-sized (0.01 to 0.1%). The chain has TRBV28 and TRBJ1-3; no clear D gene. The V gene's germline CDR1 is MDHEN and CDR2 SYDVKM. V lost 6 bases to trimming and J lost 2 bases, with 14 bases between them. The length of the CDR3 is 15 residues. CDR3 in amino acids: CASSSLGVPGNTIYF. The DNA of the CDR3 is TGTGCCAGCAGCTCCCTGGGAGTACCTGGAAACACCATATATTTT.

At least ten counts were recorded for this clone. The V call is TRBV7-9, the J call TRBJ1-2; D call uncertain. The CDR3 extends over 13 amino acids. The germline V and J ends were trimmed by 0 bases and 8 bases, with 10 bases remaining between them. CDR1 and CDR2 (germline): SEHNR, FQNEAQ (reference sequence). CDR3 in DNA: TGTGCCAGCAGCTTAGCCGGATCTGAGGGCTACACCTTC. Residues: CASSLAGSEGYTF.

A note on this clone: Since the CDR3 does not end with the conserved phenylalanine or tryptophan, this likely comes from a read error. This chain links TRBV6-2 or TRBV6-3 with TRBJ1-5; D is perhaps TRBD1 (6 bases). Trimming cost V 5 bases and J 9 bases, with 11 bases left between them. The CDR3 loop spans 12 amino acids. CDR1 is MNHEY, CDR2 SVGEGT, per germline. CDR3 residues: CASSPGVRPQHL. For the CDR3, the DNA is TGTGCCAGCAGTCCAGGGGTCAGGCCCCAGCATCTT.

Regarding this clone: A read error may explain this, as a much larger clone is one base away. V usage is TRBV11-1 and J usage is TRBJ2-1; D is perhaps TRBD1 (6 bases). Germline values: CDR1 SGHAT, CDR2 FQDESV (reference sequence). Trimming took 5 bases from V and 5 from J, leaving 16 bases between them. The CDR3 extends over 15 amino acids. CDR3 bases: TGTGCCAGCAGCCCAGGAGGACAGATTAACAATGAGCAGTTCTTC. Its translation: CASSPGGQINNEQFF.

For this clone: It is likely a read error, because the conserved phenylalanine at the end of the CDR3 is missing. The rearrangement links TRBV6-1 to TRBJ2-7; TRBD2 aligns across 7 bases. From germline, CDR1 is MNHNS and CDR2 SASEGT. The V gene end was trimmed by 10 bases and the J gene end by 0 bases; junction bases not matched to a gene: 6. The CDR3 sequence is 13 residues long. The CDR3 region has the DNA TGTGCCACCTCAGCGGGACTCTCCTACGAGCAGTACCTC. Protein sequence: CATSAGLSYEQYL.

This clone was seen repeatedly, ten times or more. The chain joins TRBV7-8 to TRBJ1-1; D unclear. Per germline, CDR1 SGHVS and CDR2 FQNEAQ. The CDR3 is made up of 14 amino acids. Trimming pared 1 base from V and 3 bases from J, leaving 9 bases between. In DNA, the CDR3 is TGTGCCAGCAGCTTAGAACCTAGCGACACTGAAGCTTTCTTT. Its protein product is CASSLEPSDTEAFF.

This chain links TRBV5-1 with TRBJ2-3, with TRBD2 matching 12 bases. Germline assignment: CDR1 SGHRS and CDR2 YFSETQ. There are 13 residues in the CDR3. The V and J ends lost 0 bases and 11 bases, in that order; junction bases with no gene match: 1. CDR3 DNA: TGCGCCAGCAGCTTGGGGACTAGCGGGGAGCAGTATTTT. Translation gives CASSLGTSGEQYF.

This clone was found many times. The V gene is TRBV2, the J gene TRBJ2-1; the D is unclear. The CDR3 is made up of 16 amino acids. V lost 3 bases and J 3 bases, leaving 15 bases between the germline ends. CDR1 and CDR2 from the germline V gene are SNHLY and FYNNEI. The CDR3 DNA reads TGTGCCAGCAGTGAGAGGTTAGGACGGATCTACAATGAGCAGTTCTTC. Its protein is CASSERLGRIYNEQFF.

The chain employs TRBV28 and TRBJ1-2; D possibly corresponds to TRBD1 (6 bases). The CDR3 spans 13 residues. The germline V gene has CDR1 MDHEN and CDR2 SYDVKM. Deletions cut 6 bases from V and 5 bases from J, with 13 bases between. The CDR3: CASSPPGEYGYTF. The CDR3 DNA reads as TGTGCCAGCAGCCCCCCAGGGGAATATGGCTACACCTTC.

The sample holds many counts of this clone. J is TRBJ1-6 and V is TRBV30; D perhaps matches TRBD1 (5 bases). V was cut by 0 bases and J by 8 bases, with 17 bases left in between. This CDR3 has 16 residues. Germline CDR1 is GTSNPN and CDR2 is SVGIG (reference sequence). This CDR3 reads CAWSVPGTVTHSPLHF. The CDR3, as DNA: TGTGCCTGGAGTGTCCCAGGGACCGTGACTCATTCACCCCTCCACTTT.

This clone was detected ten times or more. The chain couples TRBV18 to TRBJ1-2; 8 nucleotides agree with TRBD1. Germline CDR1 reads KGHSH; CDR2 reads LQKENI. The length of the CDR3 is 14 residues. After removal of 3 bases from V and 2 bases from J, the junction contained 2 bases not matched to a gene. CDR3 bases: TGTGCCAGCTCACCGCAGGGGGCGAACTATGGCTACACCTTC. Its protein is CASSPQGANYGYTF.

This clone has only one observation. CDR3 amino acids: CSARDLRASGSIMYEQYF. The CDR3 DNA reads TGCAGTGCTAGAGATCTTCGTGCTAGCGGGAGTATTATGTACGAGCAGTACTTC. The chain is built from TRBV20-1 and TRBJ2-7, with TRBD2 identical over 10 bases. V lost 0 bases to trimming and J lost 4 bases; unmatched junction nucleotides: 15. The CDR3 covers 18 residues. The germline gives CDR1 DFQATT, CDR2 SNEGSKA (reference sequence).

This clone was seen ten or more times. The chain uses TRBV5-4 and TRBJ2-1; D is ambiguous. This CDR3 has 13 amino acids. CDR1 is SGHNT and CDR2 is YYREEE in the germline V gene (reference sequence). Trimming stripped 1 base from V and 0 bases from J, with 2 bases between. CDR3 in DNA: TGTGCCAGCAGCTTGAGCTCCTACAATGAGCAGTTCTTC. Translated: CASSLSSYNEQFF.

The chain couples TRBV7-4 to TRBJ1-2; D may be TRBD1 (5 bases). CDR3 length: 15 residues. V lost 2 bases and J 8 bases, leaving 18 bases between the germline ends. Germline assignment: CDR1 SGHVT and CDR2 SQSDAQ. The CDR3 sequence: CASSLRGSPFWGYTF. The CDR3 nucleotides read TGTGCCAGCAGCTTAAGGGGCTCCCCTTTCTGGGGCTACACCTTC. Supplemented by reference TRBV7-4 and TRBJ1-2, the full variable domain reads GAGVSQSPRYKVAKRGRDVALRCDSISGHVTLYWYRQTLGQGSEVLTYSQSDAQRDKSGRPSGRFSAERPERSVSTLKIQRTEQGDSAVYLCASSLRGSPFWGYTFGSGTRLTVV.

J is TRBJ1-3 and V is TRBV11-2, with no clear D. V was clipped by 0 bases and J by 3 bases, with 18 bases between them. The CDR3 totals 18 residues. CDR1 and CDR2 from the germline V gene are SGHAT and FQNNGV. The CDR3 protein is CASSLEFLTRNRGNTIYF. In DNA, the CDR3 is TGTGCCAGCAGCTTAGAATTTTTGACAAGGAACCGTGGAAACACCATATATTTT.